These T cell receptor beta chains were read from a single sample in a study of vaccination and CD4 T cells after COVID-19. What these receptors recognize is not known. TCRdb fed the PCR reads into MiXCR, producing one record per CDR3 protein. Of around 7,000 distinct CDR3 sequences listed, approximately 23% are singletons. Sequences were derived from CD4+ T cells from blood, cultured in vitro, sampled after SARS-CoV-2 vaccination. The receptors originated from a human donor who had recovered from COVID-19. CDR3s include the opening cysteine and the closing phenylalanine or tryptophan. D genes are given only for firm matches. Some rows mark clone size as missing; the rest say once, few, many or name a class of expanded clone.

TRBD2	few	TRBV29-1	TRBJ2-7	TGCAGCGGCGGCGAGATTCGGCGGGAGGGCCACTACGAGCAGTACTTC	CSGGEIRREGHYEQYF
.	.	TRBV19	TRBJ2-3	TGTGCCAGTAAAACTGAATCTAGCACAGATACGCAGTATTTT	CASKTESSTDTQYF
TRBD1	medium-sized	TRBV6-5	TRBJ1-2	TGTGCCAGCAGTTACTCTGGACAGGTTGGAGGCTACACCTTC	CASSYSGQVGGYTF
.	medium-sized	TRBV20-1	TRBJ2-7	TGCAGTGCTGGGCAGAACTACGAGCAGTACTTC	CSAGQNYEQYF
.	few	TRBV10-3	TRBJ2-7	TGTGCCATCAGTTCGAGCGGAATCAACTACGAGCAGTACTTC	CAISSSGINYEQYF
TRBD1	.	TRBV24-1	TRBJ1-1	TGTGCCACCAGTGACGCAGCTGGGACAGGGGGTAAAGCTTTCTTT	CATSDAAGTGGKAFF
.	medium-sized	TRBV20-1	TRBJ2-7	TGCAGTGCTAGCGGCCCCGTAAGGGGGGTCCTCTACGAGCAGTACTTC	CSASGPVRGVLYEQYF
TRBD1	.	TRBV20-1	TRBJ2-1	TGCAGTGCTAGAAAGGGGGCTGGCAATGAGCAGTTCTTC	CSARKGAGNEQFF
.	medium-sized	TRBV6-5	TRBJ1-1	TGTGCCAGCAGTTACGGGGTCCCCCCCACTGAAGCTTTCTTT	CASSYGVPPTEAFF
.	once	TRBV18	TRBJ2-3	TGTGCCAGCTCACCACCGAACCCAGATACGCAGTATTTT	CASSPPNPDTQYF
TRBD2	.	TRBV6-5	TRBJ2-3	TGTGCCAGCAGTTACCCTTACGGGGGGACTAGCGCCCCCCTGGATACGCAGTATTTT	CASSYPYGGTSAPLDTQYF
TRBD1	.	TRBV20-1	TRBJ1-5	TGCAGTGCTAAACCGGGACAGGGGTTCACTCAGCCCCAGCATTTT	CSAKPGQGFTQPQHF